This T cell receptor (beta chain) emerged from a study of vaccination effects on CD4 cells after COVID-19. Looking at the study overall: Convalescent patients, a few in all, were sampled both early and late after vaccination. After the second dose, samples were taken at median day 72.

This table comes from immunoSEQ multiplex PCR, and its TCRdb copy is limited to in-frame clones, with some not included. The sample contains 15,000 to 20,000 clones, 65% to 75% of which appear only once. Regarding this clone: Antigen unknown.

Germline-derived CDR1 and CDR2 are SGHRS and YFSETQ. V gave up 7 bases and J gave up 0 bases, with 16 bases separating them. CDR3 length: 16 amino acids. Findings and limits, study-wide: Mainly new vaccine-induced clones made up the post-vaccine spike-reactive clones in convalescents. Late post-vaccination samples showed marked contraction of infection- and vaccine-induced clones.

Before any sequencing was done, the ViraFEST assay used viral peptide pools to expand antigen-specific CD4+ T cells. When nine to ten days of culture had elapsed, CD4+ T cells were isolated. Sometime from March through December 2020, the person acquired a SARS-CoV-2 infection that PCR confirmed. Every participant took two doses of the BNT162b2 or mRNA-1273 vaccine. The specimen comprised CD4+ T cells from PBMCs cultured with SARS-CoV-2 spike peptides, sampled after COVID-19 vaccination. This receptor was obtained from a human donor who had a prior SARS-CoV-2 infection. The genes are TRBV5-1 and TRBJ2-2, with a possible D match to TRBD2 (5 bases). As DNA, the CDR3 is TGCGCCAGCCGCCGGCGGAGCGGCCCGAACACCGGGGAGCTGTTTTTT. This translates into CASRRRSGPNTGELFF.